What follows are 24 T cell receptor beta chains derived from one specimen sequenced in a study of Graves' ophthalmopathy and Graves' hyperthyroidism. The authors amplified TCR beta CDR3 regions, and they did so from RNA transcripts for repertoire sequencing. An initial RT-PCR round employing HTBI primers preceded a second-round multiplex PCR. TCRdb called the multiplex PCR reads again in MiXCR, with one record for every CDR3 protein. The top ten hold approximately 7% of the sample, which has about 620,000 distinct CDR3 sequences, 22% seen once. The source material was peripheral blood. The receptor source for this set is a woman younger than 35 with stable Graves' hyperthyroidism. Some clones in this sample may be carry-over from other donors' samples.

This chain connects TRBV6-5 to TRBJ1-2; the D gene is possibly TRBD1 (6 bases). The CDR3 is 14 residues long. V dropped 2 bases and J dropped 10 bases, with 17 bases sitting between them. The V gene's germline CDR1 is MNHEY and CDR2 SVGAGI. The DNA of the CDR3 is TGTGCCAGCAGTTACGGTTCCGGGGGCTGGGACTACACCTTC. This gives the protein CASSYGSGGWDYTF.

This clonotype was found a few times. The rearrangement joins TRBV5-1 to TRBJ2-5, with TRBD2 identical over 13 bases. The length of the CDR3 is 16 residues. CDR1 SGHRS and CDR2 YFSETQ come from the germline V gene. The trim removed 4 bases at V and 2 bases at J, leaving 5 bases unmatched. The CDR3 loop is CASSAGTSGVQETQYF. The DNA for the CDR3 is TGCGCCAGCAGCGCCGGGACTAGCGGGGTACAAGAGACCCAGTACTTC.

The table lists this clonotype with a few counts. The V call is TRBV20-1, the J call TRBJ1-2, with D unclear. Germline V gene data show CDR1 as DFQATT and CDR2 as SNEGSKA (reference sequence). The CDR3 contains 13 residues. V lost 8 bases to trimming and J lost 7 bases, with 20 bases between them. CDR3 protein: CSLTDGDWSGYTF. DNA for the CDR3: TGCAGTTTAACGGACGGCGACTGGAGTGGCTACACCTTC.

This clonotype was seen ten or more times. The genes are TRBV24-1 and TRBJ2-5; perhaps TRBD2 as D (5 bases). Trimming removed 5 bases from V and 3 bases from J, with 9 bases in between. The germline V gene has CDR1 KGHDR and CDR2 SFDVKD. This CDR3 region has 13 residues. CDR3 in DNA: TGTGCCACCAGTGCGGGGATCGAAGAGACCCAGTACTTC. Translating gives CATSAGIEETQYF.

There are a few counts of this clonotype. V and J are TRBV28 and TRBJ2-7; 7 bases are a match to TRBD2. V gave up 7 bases and J gave up 2 bases; unmatched junction bases: 5. CDR3 length: 13 amino acids. Germline V gene data show CDR1 as MDHEN and CDR2 as SYDVKM. CDR3 sequence reads: CASTRGTTYEQYF. CDR3 nucleotides: TGTGCCAGCACCCGAGGGACTACCTACGAGCAGTACTTC. The full variable domain, rest sourced from reference TRBV28 and TRBJ2-7, is DVKVTQSSRYLVKRTGEKVFLECVQDMDHENMFWYRQDPGLGLRLIYFSYDVKMKEKGDIPEGYSVSREKKERFSLILESASTNQTSMYLCASTRGTTYEQYFGPGTRLTVT.

This clonotype was detected ten times or more. The CDR3 is CASSVRQGASPSGANVLTF. The CDR3 bases are TGTGCCAGCAGTGTGCGACAGGGGGCCTCGCCCTCTGGGGCCAACGTCCTGACTTTC. The rearrangement joins TRBV6-1 to TRBJ2-6; TRBD1 matches 10 bases. The CDR3 is 19 residues long. The trim removed 4 bases at V and 0 bases at J, leaving 9 bases unmatched. Per germline, CDR1 MNHNS and CDR2 SASEGT.

This clonotype was observed a few times. The rearrangement links TRBV6-5 to TRBJ2-5; weak D call: TRBD2 (5 bases). V lost 0 bases and J lost 7, with 18 bases in between. Germline loops: CDR1 MNHEY, CDR2 SVGAGI. The CDR3 sequence is 16 residues long. CDR3 in DNA: TGTGCCAGCAGTTACTCCCCTTCAGCGGATCGCGGGACCCAGTACTTC. This sequence encodes CASSYSPSADRGTQYF.

This sequence joins TRBV6-1 and TRBJ1-1, with D possibly being TRBD1 (5 bases). CDR1 is MNHNS, CDR2 SASEGT, per germline. The CDR3 covers 15 residues. The ends were cut back, 5 bases at V and 0 bases at J, with 13 bases in the middle. The CDR3 region has the DNA TGTGCCAGCAGTAGAGGGGTTGGAGTGAACACTGAAGCTTTCTTT. It encodes CASSRGVGVNTEAFF.

This chain joins TRBV6-2 or TRBV6-3 and TRBJ2-5; 7 nucleotides align to TRBD1. The germline V gene has CDR1 MNHEY and CDR2 SVGEGT. The V and J ends lost 4 bases and 3 bases, in that order; junction bases with no gene match: 5. CDR3 length: 14 residues. CDR3 region: CASSFLDRKETQYF. CDR3 nucleotide sequence: TGTGCCAGCAGTTTTTTGGACAGGAAAGAGACCCAGTACTTC.

V and J are TRBV2 and TRBJ2-7; TRBD2 matches at 11 bases. CDR3 length equals 16 residues. Losses at the gene ends were 4 bases for V and 3 bases for J; bases not matched to a gene: 8. Germline V gene sequence: CDR1 SNHLY, CDR2 FYNNEI. CDR3 amino acids: CASSVSTSGRYYEQYF. Written as DNA, the CDR3 is TGTGCCAGCAGTGTCTCCACTAGCGGGAGATACTACGAGCAGTACTTC.

This clonotype was seen many times. The chain uses TRBV12-3 or TRBV12-4 and TRBJ2-2; 8 bases fit TRBD2. CDR3 length: 15 residues. Losses at the gene ends were 8 bases for V and 1 base for J; bases not matched to a gene: 6. CDR3 loop: CASRTAGGNTGELFF. The CDR3 nucleotides are TGTGCCAGCCGCACGGCGGGAGGGAACACCGGGGAGCTGTTTTTT.

The genes are TRBV30 and TRBJ2-7; a weak D match, TRBD1 (6 bases). Germline loops: CDR1 GTSNPN, CDR2 SVGIG (reference sequence). V dropped 4 bases and J dropped 5 bases, with 12 bases sitting between them. This CDR3 is 12 amino acids long. The CDR3 sequence is CAWTTGRNEQYF. CDR3 in DNA: TGTGCCTGGACCACAGGGCGCAACGAGCAGTACTTC.

V usage is TRBV19 and J usage is TRBJ1-5; perhaps TRBD1 as D (5 bases). V gave up 1 base and J gave up 0 bases, with 22 bases separating them. The CDR3 has 20 residues. Germline CDR1 is LNHDA and CDR2 is SQIVND (reference sequence). CDR3 bases: TGTGCCAGTAGTATAGGTGGGGGTTCAGCAGGGCCCAATAGCAATCAGCCCCAGCATTTT. It translates to CASSIGGGSAGPNSNQPQHF.

This clonotype was seen repeatedly, ten times or more. The J gene is TRBJ1-6, the V gene TRBV15, with 7 nucleotides matching TRBD1. The CDR3 loop spans 15 amino acids. Germline trimming cut 3 bases from V and 7 bases from J; bases unmatched to any gene: 6. Germline loops: CDR1 LNHNV, CDR2 YYDKDF (reference sequence). The CDR3 coding sequence is TGTGCCACCAGCAGGACAGGGCTAACCAATTCACCCCTCCACTTT. Protein product: CATSRTGLTNSPLHF.

This clonotype was seen many times. The gene calls are TRBV10-3 and TRBJ1-2, with unresolved D. Trimming pared 0 bases from V and 8 bases from J, leaving 10 bases between. The CDR3 spans 13 residues. Looked up from germline, CDR1 is ENHRY and CDR2 is SYGVKD. CDR3 sequence: CAISESSARGYTF. The CDR3 coding sequence is TGTGCCATCAGTGAGTCGTCGGCTCGCGGCTACACCTTC.

The rearrangement joins TRBV10-3 to TRBJ2-7; D is perhaps TRBD1 or TRBD2 (5 bases each). The CDR3 runs 14 residues. Germline V gives CDR1 ENHRY, CDR2 SYGVKD. The germline V and J ends were trimmed by 4 bases and 1 base, with 11 bases remaining between them. The CDR3 bases are TGTGCCATCAGTGCAGGGAGTAGGTCCTACGAGCAGTACTTC. This sequence encodes CAISAGSRSYEQYF.

This clonotype was recorded at least ten times. This CDR3 reads CAIRWGSDNTGELFF. For the CDR3, the DNA is TGTGCCATCCGATGGGGTAGCGATAACACCGGGGAGCTGTTTTTT. This chain connects TRBV10-3 to TRBJ2-2, with D possibly being TRBD2 (5 bases). Germline assignment: CDR1 ENHRY and CDR2 SYGVKD. V lost 8 bases, J lost 2 bases, and 15 bases lay in between. CDR3 length: 15 residues.

This clonotype was found a few times. V and J are TRBV24-1 and TRBJ1-2, with 8 bases fitting TRBD1. CDR1 is KGHDR and CDR2 is SFDVKD in the germline V gene. This CDR3 is 14 amino acids long. V shed 7 bases and J 3 bases; nucleotides not matched to a gene: 6. CDR3 DNA: TGTGCCACCAGCCCCAGGGGGCGCGACTATGGCTACACCTTC. It codes for CATSPRGRDYGYTF.

There are many counts of this clonotype. V gene TRBV5-1 combines with J gene TRBJ2-5; 9 bases match TRBD2. This CDR3 region has 17 residues. Germline CDR1 reads SGHRS; CDR2 reads YFSETQ. Unmatched junction bases numbered 14, after V lost 4 bases and J lost 4 bases. In nucleotides, the CDR3 is TGCGCCAGCAGCCAACAAGCGGGGGGCCGGGAATTAGAGACCCAGTACTTC. Translating gives CASSQQAGGRELETQYF.

The chain recombines TRBV29-1 with TRBJ1-1; D is uncertain. V dropped 4 bases and J dropped 1 base, with 7 bases sitting between them. CDR1 and CDR2 from the germline V gene are SQVTM and ANQGSEA. The CDR3 runs 12 residues. DNA for the CDR3: TGCAGCGTTGTCGAAGGGAACACTGAAGCTTTCTTT. Translated: CSVVEGNTEAFF.

At least ten counts were recorded for this clonotype. In DNA, the CDR3 is TGTGCCAGCCGGCCCTGGACTAGCGGGGGACGACACTCCTACGAGCAGTACTTC. This sequence encodes CASRPWTSGGRHSYEQYF. The rearrangement links TRBV11-2 to TRBJ2-7; 13 bases match TRBD2. The trim removed 8 bases at V and 0 bases at J, leaving 13 bases unmatched. Germline V CDR1 and CDR2: SGHAT, FQNNGV. The CDR3 runs to 18 residues.

This clonotype was observed a handful of times. The V gene is TRBV12-3 or TRBV12-4, the J gene TRBJ1-2, with 8 bases identical to TRBD1. Unmatched junction bases numbered 10, after V lost 6 bases and J lost 4 bases. The CDR3 has 15 amino acids. CDR3 sequence (DNA): TGTGCCAGCAGCATTGGCAGGGGGCAAGGCTATGGCTACACCTTC. Amino acids: CASSIGRGQGYGYTF.

The sample holds a few counts of this clonotype. The chain recombines TRBV29-1 with TRBJ2-5; D might be TRBD1 (5 bases). Germline assignment: CDR1 SQVTM and CDR2 ANQGSEA. Trimming left V 7 bases short and J 5 bases short, with 14 bases between. CDR3 length equals 12 residues. In DNA form, the CDR3 reads TGCAGCGGGGGCAGTATGGGGGAGACCCAGTACTTC. Residues: CSGGSMGETQYF.

This clonotype was detected ten times or more. This chain uses TRBV6-1 with TRBJ1-6; 9 positions match TRBD1. The junction had 6 bases not matched to a gene; V was cut back by 6 bases and J by 6 bases. The CDR3 runs 15 residues. Germline-derived CDR1 and CDR2 are MNHNS and SASEGT. The CDR3 DNA reads as TGTGCCAGCAGACGGACAGGGGAGAGTAATTCACCCCTCCACTTT. It specifies CASRRTGESNSPLHF.